This T cell receptor beta chain was sequenced during a study of Ad26.COV2.S vaccination and SARS-CoV-2 variants. In the study overall: Once or twice, 56 days apart, Ad26.COV2.S was delivered intramuscularly.

Sequencing used immunoSEQ multiplex PCR; TCRdb keeps in-frame clones, though not all of them. The sample has some 450,000 clones, less than 95% seen once. Specified treatment: some 19 received Ad26.COV2.S at low or high dose, single or two shots; several received placebo; per-sample allocation not given. Specimen acquisition occurred on day 63 following the initial vaccine or placebo injection. CDR1 is MNHNS, CDR2 SASEGT, per germline. Trimming took 3 bases from V and 5 from J; bases not matched to a gene: 3. This CDR3 has 13 amino acids. Worth noting for this clone: Its antigen is as yet unknown.

Study-wide findings and caveats: The TCR-based breadth and depth measures might underestimate overall T cell responses. Similar non-spike TCR breadth was seen in vaccine and placebo recipients.

Here the sequenced sample was peripheral blood, taken in a trial of Ad26.COV2.S vaccine versus placebo. This receptor was identified in a person aged 18-65 years who received the Ad26.COV2.S COVID-19 vaccine or a placebo. The V gene is TRBV6-1, the J gene TRBJ2-7, with 8 bases lining up with TRBD1. The DNA for the CDR3 is TGTGCCAGCAGTGACGGACAGGGAAACGAGCAGTACTTC. This gives the protein CASSDGQGNEQYF.